This note documents a single T cell receptor beta chain sequence. Its antigen is as yet unknown. PCR involved 60 Vbeta and 13 Jbeta primers. Measured with immunoSEQ multiplex PCR; TCRdb has only the in-frame clones, and not every one. The sample carries around 92,000 clones, over 75% recorded once. The sample comes from a study of cytomegalovirus exposure and HLA in healthy donors. As for the study in general: Samples from HLA-typed donors yielded some 85 million unique TCRs in an early data release. Regarding the study as a whole: TCR beta chains associated with HLA were, in a later analysis, more clonally expanded than equally common others.

Germline CDR1 MNHEY, CDR2 SMNVEV (reference sequence). This CDR3 comprises 15 residues. J gave up 9 bases and V 4 bases, and 11 bases lay outside the gene matches. This rearrangement joins TRBV27 to TRBJ2-1, with 8 bases aligning to TRBD2. The sample taken for sequencing was PBMCs. The origin of this receptor is a female donor in good health and CMV-seropositive. CDR3 in DNA: TGTGCCAGCAGTTACAGCCACCTCGGGACTAGTGAGCAGTTCTTC. It encodes CASSYSHLGTSEQFF.